These 13 T cell receptor beta chains originate from one sample sequenced in a study of beta chain features in type 1 diabetes. Study-level findings and limits: Patients with Type 1 diabetes showed moderately but significantly shorter TCRB CDR3s in all four CD4+ subsets.

The isolated RNA, all of it, was reverse transcribed, so expressed TCRB transcripts were what got sequenced. Generated by immunoSEQ multiplex PCR, the TCRdb table keeps only in-frame clones and is missing some. The sample comprises roughly 730,000 clones, about an eighth of which are singletons, and 0.022% rests with the top ten. No antigen is known for these receptors. Sequences were obtained from naive CD4+ T cells from blood. These TCRs come from a man in his late teens or twenties with type 1 diabetes.

The V and J genes are TRBV5-4 and TRBJ2-1, with TRBD1 matching over 8 bases. Losses at the gene ends were 0 bases for V and 3 bases for J; bases not matched to a gene: 2. This CDR3 spans 15 amino acids. Germline CDR1 SGHNT, CDR2 YYREEE (reference sequence). The DNA of the CDR3 is TGTGCCAGCAGCTTGGCCGGGACAGGCTACAATGAGCAGTTCTTC. It specifies CASSLAGTGYNEQFF.

The V call is TRBV6-6, the J call TRBJ2-1, with D tentatively TRBD1 (5 bases). Between the trimmed V and J ends, which lost 6 bases and 5 bases, there was a span of 17 bases. The germline CDR1 and CDR2 sequences are MNHNY and SVGAGI (reference sequence). This CDR3 contains 15 residues. CDR3 DNA: TGTGCCAGCAGCCTTGAGAGACAGAGGAACAATGAGCAGTTCTTC. Translated, it gives CASSLERQRNNEQFF.

Only a few counts were recorded for this clone. DNA for the CDR3: TGCGCCAGCAGCTTGGATACCCAGAGCTCCTACGAGCAGTACTTC. Protein sequence: CASSLDTQSSYEQYF. The chain carries TRBV5-1 and TRBJ2-7; D ambiguous. The CDR3 is made up of 15 amino acids. The V end lost 0 bases, the J end lost 0 bases, and 10 bases lay between the germline ends. Per the germline V gene, CDR1 is SGHRS and CDR2 is YFSETQ. Complete variable domain (other parts from reference TRBV5-1 and TRBJ2-7): KAGVTQTPRYLIKTRGQQVTLSCSPISGHRSVSWYQQTPGQGLQFLFEYFSETQRNKGNFPGRFSGRQFSNSRSEMNVSTLELGDSALYLCASSLDTQSSYEQYFGPGTRLTVT.

This clone was recorded a few times. V is TRBV6-1 and J is TRBJ2-1; D call uncertain. V was trimmed by 7 bases and J by 10 bases, leaving 17 bases between them. The CDR3 loop spans 13 amino acids. Germline lookup yields CDR1 MNHNS and CDR2 SASEGT. The CDR3 DNA is TGTGCCAGCACCGATGTCTTGGCGGCAGAGCAGTTCTTC. Translating gives CASTDVLAAEQFF.

This clone was counted between two and nine times. The rearrangement uses TRBV6-5 and TRBJ2-3; a possible D gene is TRBD1 (7 bases). Germline CDR1 reads MNHEY; CDR2 reads SVGAGI. This CDR3 spans 16 amino acids. Trimming took off 2 bases at V and 3 bases at J, with 15 bases between the two ends. The CDR3 sequence: CASSYVGGGATDTQYF. The DNA for the CDR3 is TGTGCCAGCAGTTACGTTGGAGGGGGCGCGACAGATACGCAGTATTTT.

This clone showed up just a few times. The chain joins TRBV28 to TRBJ1-1, with D unresolved. The length of the CDR3 is 13 residues. CDR1 MDHEN and CDR2 SYDVKM come from the germline V gene. The ends were cut back, 6 bases at V and 0 bases at J, with 8 bases in the middle. CDR3 bases: TGTGCCAGCAGGGACCTGATGAACACTGAAGCTTTCTTT. Its translation: CASRDLMNTEAFF.

This clone was counted only a few times. The chain combines TRBV6-6 with TRBJ1-2; D call uncertain. CDR1 is MNHNY and CDR2 is SVGAGI in the germline V gene (reference sequence). CDR3 length: 11 amino acids. V lost 5 bases and J lost 5, with 6 bases in between. CDR3 nucleotides: TGTGCCAGCAGTCCCGATTATGGCTACACCTTC. Translating it yields CASSPDYGYTF.

The CDR3 sequence is CAWSGVGQGTGELFF. Here the CDR3 DNA reads TGTGCCTGGAGTGGGGTGGGGCAAGGTACCGGGGAGCTGTTTTTT. The chain couples TRBV30 to TRBJ2-2; D perhaps matches TRBD1 (5 bases). The V gene's germline CDR1 is GTSNPN and CDR2 SVGIG (reference sequence). Trimming left V 1 base short and J 5 bases short, with 14 bases between. This CDR3 contains 15 residues.

This clone appeared a few times. CDR3 nucleotides: TGTGCCAGCAGTGACTTTTCGAAGGACAGTGAAGCTTTCTTT. It is translated as CASSDFSKDSEAFF. The rearrangement links TRBV2 to TRBJ1-1; TRBD1 is a possible D gene (6 bases). The V end was cut by 3 bases, the J end by 7 bases, with 15 bases between. The CDR3 spans 14 residues. Germline V lookup: CDR1 SNHLY, CDR2 FYNNEI.

The table lists this clone with a few counts. CDR3 loop: CAWSGGDSLGNTIYF. The CDR3 DNA reads as TGTGCCTGGAGTGGGGGCGACTCGCTTGGAAACACCATATATTTT. The chain couples TRBV30 to TRBJ1-3, with a weak D call TRBD1 (5 bases). V dropped 1 base and J dropped 3 bases, with 13 bases sitting between them. Germline V lookup: CDR1 GTSNPN, CDR2 SVGIG (reference sequence). The CDR3 totals 15 residues.

The chain employs TRBV5-5 and TRBJ2-6; no firm D call. This CDR3 has 14 amino acids. The germline CDR1 and CDR2 sequences are SGHKS and YYEKEE (reference sequence). The germline V and J ends were trimmed by 3 bases and 1 base, with 5 bases remaining between them. The CDR3 loop reads CASSSSSGANVLTF. The CDR3 nucleotides read TGTGCCAGCAGCTCTAGTTCTGGGGCCAACGTCCTGACTTTC.

The CDR3 protein is CHQSEVQRSQETQYF. The CDR3 DNA follows: TGTCACCAGAGCGAGGTCCAGCGCAGTCAAGAGACCCAGTACTTC. The V call is TRBV15, the J call TRBJ2-5; D remains ambiguous. CDR1 and CDR2 (germline): LNHNV, YYDKDF (reference sequence). This CDR3 has 15 residues.

This clone was detected a few times. The chain carries TRBV29-1 and TRBJ1-3, with 7 bases lining up with TRBD1. The germline CDR1 and CDR2 sequences are SQVTM and ANQGSEA. J lost 4 bases, V lost 6 bases, and 6 bases had no gene match. This CDR3 is built from 13 residues. The CDR3 sequence: CSVRDSAGNTIYF. The CDR3 DNA reads TGCAGCGTGCGGGACAGCGCGGGAAACACCATATATTTT. Full variable domain (outside the CDR3, taken from reference TRBV29-1 and TRBJ1-3): SAVISQKPSRDICQRGTSLTIQCQVDSQVTMMFWYRQQPGQSLTLIATANQGSEATYESGFVIDKFPISRPNLTFSTLTVSNMSPEDSSIYLCSVRDSAGNTIYFGEGSWLTVV.